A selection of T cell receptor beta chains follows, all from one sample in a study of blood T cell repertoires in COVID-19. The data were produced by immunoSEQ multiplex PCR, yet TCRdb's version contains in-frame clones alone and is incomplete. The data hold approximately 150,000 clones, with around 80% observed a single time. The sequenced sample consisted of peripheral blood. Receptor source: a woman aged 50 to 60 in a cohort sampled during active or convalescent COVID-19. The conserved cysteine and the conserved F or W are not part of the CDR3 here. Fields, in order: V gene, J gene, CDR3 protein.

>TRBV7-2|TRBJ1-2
ASRGFRVDYGYT
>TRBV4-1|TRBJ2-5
ASFGGGAPQETQY
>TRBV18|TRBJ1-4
ASSPRQEKLF
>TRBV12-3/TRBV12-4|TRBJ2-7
ASSRGQGNEQY
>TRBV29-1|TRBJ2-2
SVWGPGELF
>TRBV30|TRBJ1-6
AWSVLVAGGSSPLH
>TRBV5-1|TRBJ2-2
ASSSDGQVSTGELF
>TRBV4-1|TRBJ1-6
ASSPNQDSPLH
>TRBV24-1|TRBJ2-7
ATSDSDRPYEQY
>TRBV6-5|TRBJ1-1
ASSYLQNTEAF
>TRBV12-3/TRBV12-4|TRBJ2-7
ASSSQGLGEQY
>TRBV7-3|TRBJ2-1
ASSLPDSSKQF
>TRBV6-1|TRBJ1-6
ASSDGTIGNSPLH
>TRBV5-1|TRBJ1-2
ASSLPSNRDGYT
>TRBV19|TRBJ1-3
ASIWRGTGTGNTIY
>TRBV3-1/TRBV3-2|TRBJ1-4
ASSQDPEGMEEKLF
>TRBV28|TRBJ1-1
ASSKGGESTEAF
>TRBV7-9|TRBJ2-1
ASSWKRGGVFTGEQF
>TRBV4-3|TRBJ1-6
ASSQESAGALNSPLH
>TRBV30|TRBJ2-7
AWSPELAYEQY
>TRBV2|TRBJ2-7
ASSLPGQGIGEQY
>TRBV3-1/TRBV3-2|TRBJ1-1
ASSPTGINTEAF
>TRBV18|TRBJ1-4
ASSPTTTGAANEKLF
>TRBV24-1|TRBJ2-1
ATSDPGQVSGNEQF
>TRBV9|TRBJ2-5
ASSVGSRVETQY
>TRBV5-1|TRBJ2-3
ASAAQGHDTQY
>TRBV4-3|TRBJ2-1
ASSQDSGSGGSYNEQF
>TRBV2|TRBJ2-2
ASTATGLLSRELF
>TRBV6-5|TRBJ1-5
ASSPRQGGQPQH
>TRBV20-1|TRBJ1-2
SARELEGYT
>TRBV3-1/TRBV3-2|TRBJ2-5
ASSQGAETQY
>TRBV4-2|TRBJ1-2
ASSQDLRGYT
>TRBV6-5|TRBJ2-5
ASNQRGGQETQY
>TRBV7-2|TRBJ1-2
ASSPGGGYYGYT
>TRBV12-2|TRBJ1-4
ASRLASRVNEKLF
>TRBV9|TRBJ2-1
ASSGIRIAGVNEQF
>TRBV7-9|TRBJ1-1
ASSYYSNTEAF
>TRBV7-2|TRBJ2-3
ASSLEQEDTQY
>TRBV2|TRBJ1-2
ASSENGEVRYGYT
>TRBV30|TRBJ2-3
AWSVPPWGGGGFGTDTQY
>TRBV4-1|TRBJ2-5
ASSQGPSPEQETQY
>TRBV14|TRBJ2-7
ASSAYRGAYEQY